These 10 T cell receptor beta chains originate from one sample sequenced in a study of cytomegalovirus exposure and HLA in healthy donors. PCR primers comprised 60 Vbeta and 13 Jbeta primers. Method: immunoSEQ multiplex PCR; TCRdb's copy keeps in-frame clones and lacks some. The data contain around 140,000 clones, about two thirds of them singletons. Sequencing used PBMCs. The receptors were gathered from a man in his fifties or sixties in good health and CMV-seropositive.

The V call is TRBV19, the J call TRBJ1-2; 7 bases are shared with TRBD1. Trimming cost V 6 bases and J 6 bases; bases outside gene matches: 10. This CDR3 contains 14 residues. Germline V gives CDR1 LNHDA, CDR2 SQIVND (reference sequence). The CDR3 DNA reads as TGTGCCAGTAGGAGACAGGGTGTATCGGATGGCTACACCTTC. The encoded protein is CASRRQGVSDGYTF.

V usage is TRBV6-6 and J usage is TRBJ1-4; possible D gene TRBD1, 5 bases. The CDR3 runs 13 residues. Per germline, CDR1 MNHNY and CDR2 SVGAGI (reference sequence). Trimming shortened V by 8 bases and J by 8 bases, and 15 bases separated the two germline ends. Here the CDR3 DNA reads TGTGCCAGCCGACGGGGGATCCAGGAAAAACTGTTTTTT. This codes for CASRRGIQEKLFF.

The V call is TRBV6-1, the J call TRBJ2-1; TRBD1 is a possible D gene (6 bases). The CDR3 extends over 15 amino acids. CDR1 and CDR2 (germline): MNHNS, SASEGT. V dropped 3 bases and J dropped 4 bases, with 13 bases sitting between them. The CDR3 is CASSDRGTPYNEQFF. As DNA, the CDR3 is TGTGCCAGCAGTGATAGGGGGACACCATACAATGAGCAGTTCTTC.

The chain employs TRBV19 and TRBJ2-5; the D gene is possibly TRBD1 (6 bases). Germline CDR1 LNHDA, CDR2 SQIVND (reference sequence). CDR3 length: 13 residues. Between the trimmed V and J ends, which lost 6 bases and 0 bases, there was a span of 8 bases. CDR3 sequence (DNA): TGTGCCAGTAGGGGGACAAACCAAGAGACCCAGTACTTC. Its protein is CASRGTNQETQYF.

The CDR3 here is CSVVSSVASSYNEQFF. The CDR3 nucleotides are TGCAGCGTTGTGAGTTCGGTCGCGAGCTCCTACAATGAGCAGTTCTTC. The chain joins TRBV29-1 to TRBJ2-1, with D uncertain. Germline CDR1 reads SQVTM; CDR2 reads ANQGSEA. The CDR3 runs 16 residues. Trimming took 4 bases from V and 0 from J, leaving 16 bases between them.

Points on this clone: At one end the junction does not follow the germline gene, possibly because of a read error. The gene calls are TRBV7-9 and TRBJ2-1, with D possibly matching TRBD2 (7 bases). Germline values: CDR1 SEHNR, CDR2 FQNEAQ (reference sequence). This CDR3 has 17 residues. CDR3 amino acids: CSSSLARASGGGNEQFF. The CDR3 DNA reads TGTTCCAGCAGCTTAGCTCGGGCTAGCGGAGGGGGGAATGAGCAGTTCTTC.

The chain carries TRBV9 and TRBJ2-7; 8 nucleotides line up with TRBD2. Germline CDR1 is SGDLS and CDR2 is YYNGEE. J lost 0 bases, V lost 5 bases, and 10 bases had no gene match. The CDR3 covers 16 residues. In nucleotides, the CDR3 is TGTGCCAGCAGTACAACAAGCGGGGGTACCTCCTACGAGCAGTACTTC. Translation: CASSTTSGGTSYEQYF.

The V gene is TRBV7-9, the J gene TRBJ1-5, with 9 bases that match TRBD1. CDR1 SEHNR and CDR2 FQNEAQ come from the germline V gene (reference sequence). With V trimmed by 1 base and J by 4 bases, 2 bases remained unmatched. This CDR3 has 15 residues. CDR3 loop: CASSLEDRGNQPQHF. CDR3 DNA: TGTGCCAGCAGCTTAGAGGACAGGGGTAATCAGCCCCAGCATTTT.

This clone was seen repeatedly, ten times or more. The CDR3 DNA sequence: TGCGCCAGCAGCCAAGATTACGGGAAGGTCACTGAAGCTTTCTTT. It codes for CASSQDYGKVTEAFF. The J gene is TRBJ1-1, the V gene TRBV4-1, with no clear D. Germline loops: CDR1 MGHRA, CDR2 YSYEKL. The CDR3 runs 15 residues. The V end was cut by 0 bases, the J end by 4 bases, with 12 bases between.

This clone was counted a few times. The chain uses TRBV4-3 and TRBJ1-1; D perhaps matches TRBD1 (5 bases). V shed 3 bases and J shed 1 base, with 12 bases lying between them. CDR1 and CDR2 from the germline V gene are LGHNA and YSLEER. The CDR3 covers 15 residues. The CDR3 spells CASSHADSRNTEAFF. The CDR3 DNA reads as TGCGCCAGCAGCCACGCAGACAGCAGGAACACTGAAGCTTTCTTT.